Presented here are 7 T cell receptor beta chains from one specimen sequenced in a study of cytomegalovirus exposure and HLA in healthy donors. Researchers ran the PCR with 60 Vbeta and 13 Jbeta primers. Some clones are missing from TCRdb's copy, which holds only in-frame ones; the method was immunoSEQ multiplex PCR. The data contain around 150,000 clones, under 90% of them singletons. Sequenced material: PBMCs. The receptors stem from a man aged 18 to 29 in good health and CMV-seronegative.

The J gene is TRBJ2-7, the V gene TRBV14; maybe TRBD2 (5 bases). Trimming cost V 1 base and J 7 bases, with 20 bases left between them. Per germline, CDR1 SGHDN and CDR2 FVKESK. This CDR3 has 16 residues. CDR3 bases: TGTGCCAGCAGCCAAGGCCCGGGAACCCTACCGGGGGAGCAGTACTTC. It is translated as CASSQGPGTLPGEQYF.

This clone has only one observation. This chain connects TRBV9 to TRBJ2-1; TRBD2 agrees at 8 bases. CDR3 size: 15 residues. The germline V gene has CDR1 SGDLS and CDR2 YYNGEE. J gave up 9 bases and V 0 bases, and 8 bases lay outside the gene matches. The CDR3 protein is CASSVGRSGSLEQFF. The CDR3 DNA reads TGTGCCAGCAGCGTAGGCCGCAGCGGGAGCCTTGAGCAGTTCTTC.

The chain combines TRBV27 with TRBJ1-1; 7 bases are a match to TRBD1. V was pared by 5 bases and J by 5 bases, with 11 bases of the junction left unmatched. CDR1 is MNHEY and CDR2 is SMNVEV in the germline V gene (reference sequence). The CDR3 consists of 15 residues. The CDR3 sequence is CASSPLDRVGTEAFF. CDR3 DNA sequence: TGTGCCAGCAGTCCCCTTGACAGGGTCGGAACTGAAGCTTTCTTT.

The chain employs TRBV5-1 and TRBJ1-4; D uncertain. CDR1 SGHRS and CDR2 YFSETQ come from the germline V gene. This CDR3 comprises 16 residues. V lost 1 base and J 0 bases, leaving 10 bases between the germline ends. The CDR3 here is CASSLSPVATNEKLFF. The CDR3 DNA follows: TGCGCCAGCAGCTTGTCACCAGTGGCAACTAATGAAAAACTGTTTTTT.

The rearrangement joins TRBV27 to TRBJ1-6; tentatively, D is TRBD1 (6 bases). The CDR3 length is 14 residues. From germline, CDR1 is MNHEY and CDR2 SMNVEV (reference sequence). The V gene lost 6 bases and the J gene lost 7 bases, with 13 bases spanning the gap. CDR3 sequence reads: CASRTGWDNSPLHF. The CDR3 DNA is TGTGCCAGCAGAACAGGGTGGGACAATTCACCCCTCCACTTT.

V is TRBV15 and J is TRBJ1-1; the D is unclear. Trimming left V 0 bases short and J 3 bases short, with 11 bases between. From germline, CDR1 is LNHNV and CDR2 YYDKDF (reference sequence). The CDR3 has 15 residues. The CDR3 DNA is TGTGCCACCAGCAGAGAGGGAGGCTCGGACACTGAAGCTTTCTTT. Its protein is CATSREGGSDTEAFF.

V usage is TRBV7-3 and J usage is TRBJ2-1; 8 bases match TRBD1. The germline V gene has CDR1 SGHTA and CDR2 FQGTGA. CDR3 length equals 14 residues. V lost 5 bases to trimming and J lost 3 bases; unmatched junction nucleotides: 3. CDR3 protein: CASSPDRDYNEQFF. In DNA, the CDR3 is TGTGCCAGCAGCCCGGACAGGGACTACAATGAGCAGTTCTTC. Looking up the rest from reference TRBV7-3 and TRBJ2-1 gives the full variable domain: GAGVSQTPSNKVTEKGKYVELRCDPISGHTALYWYRQSLGQGPEFLIYFQGTGAADDSGLPNDRFFAVRPEGSVSTLKIQRTERGDSAVYLCASSPDRDYNEQFFGPGTRLTVL.